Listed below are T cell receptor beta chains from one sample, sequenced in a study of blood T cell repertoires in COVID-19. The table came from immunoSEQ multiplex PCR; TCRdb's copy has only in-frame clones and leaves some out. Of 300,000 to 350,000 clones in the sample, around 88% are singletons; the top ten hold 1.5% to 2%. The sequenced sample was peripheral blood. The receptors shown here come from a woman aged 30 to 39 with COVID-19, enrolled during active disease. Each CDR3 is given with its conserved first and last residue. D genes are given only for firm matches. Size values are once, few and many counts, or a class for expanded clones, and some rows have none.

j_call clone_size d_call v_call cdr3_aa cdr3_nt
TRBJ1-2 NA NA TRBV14 CASSQRAFGTRYGYTF TGTGCCAGCAGCCAACGGGCTTTTGGGACACGCTATGGCTACACCTTC
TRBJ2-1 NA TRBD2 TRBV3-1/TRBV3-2 CASSQTSGGAQDNEQFF TGTGCCAGCAGCCAGACTAGCGGGGGGGCCCAAGACAATGAGCAGTTCTTC
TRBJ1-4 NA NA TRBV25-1 CASSDWDIADPYREKLFF TGTGCCAGCAGTGACTGGGACATCGCCGACCCTTATAGAGAAAAACTGTTTTTT
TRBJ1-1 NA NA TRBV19 CASTGRTMGAEAFF TGTGCCAGTACAGGCCGCACAATGGGCGCTGAAGCTTTCTTT
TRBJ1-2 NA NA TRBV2 CASSETALRGGYTF TGTGCCAGCAGTGAAACAGCGCTCCGGGGGGGCTACACCTTC
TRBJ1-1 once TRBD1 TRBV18 CASSLNQGADSEAFF TGTGCCAGCTCACTTAATCAGGGGGCCGATTCTGAAGCTTTCTTT
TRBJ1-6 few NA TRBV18 CASSPAGGQGPYNSPLHF TGTGCCAGCTCACCAGCCGGAGGGCAGGGACCTTATAATTCACCCCTCCACTTT
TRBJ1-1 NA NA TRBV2 CASTSLPESEAFF TGTGCCAGCACCTCCCTCCCCGAGTCAGAAGCTTTCTTT
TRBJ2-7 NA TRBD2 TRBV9 CASSVAQATSGGAYEQYF TGTGCCAGCAGCGTAGCCCAGGCAACTAGCGGGGGGGCCTACGAGCAGTACTTC
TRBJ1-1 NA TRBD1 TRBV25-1 CASGTGRGPEAFF TGTGCCAGCGGGACCGGTAGGGGGCCTGAAGCTTTCTTT
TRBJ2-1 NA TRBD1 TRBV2 CASSRQGNLGFF TGTGCCAGCAGTCGACAGGGCAACCTGGGGTTCTTC
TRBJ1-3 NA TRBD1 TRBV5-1 CASSARTGGDTIYF TGCGCCAGCAGCGCCCGGACAGGGGGGGACACCATATATTTT
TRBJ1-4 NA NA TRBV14 CASSQGGRNNEKLFF TGTGCCAGCAGCCAAGGTGGCAGAAATAATGAAAAACTGTTTTTT
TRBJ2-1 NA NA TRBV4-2 CASSQDRGDEQFF TGTGCCAGCAGCCAAGACAGGGGAGATGAGCAGTTCTTC
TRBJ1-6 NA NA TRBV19 CASRDSYNSPLHF TGTGCCAGTAGGGACAGTTATAATTCACCCCTCCACTTT
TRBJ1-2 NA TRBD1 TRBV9 CASRNRDRVGYTF TGTGCCAGCAGAAACCGGGACAGGGTTGGCTACACCTTC
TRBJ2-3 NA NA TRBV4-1 CASSLRRGEADTQYF TGCGCCAGCAGCCTCCGTCGTGGGGAGGCAGATACGCAGTATTTT
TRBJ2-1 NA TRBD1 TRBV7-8 CASSTRQGDEQFF TGTGCCAGCAGCACCCGACAGGGGGATGAGCAGTTCTTC
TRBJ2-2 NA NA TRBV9 CASSVGLVNTGELFF TGTGCCAGCAGCGTAGGACTAGTTAACACCGGGGAGCTGTTTTTT
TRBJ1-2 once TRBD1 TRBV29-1 CSARDRGNYGYTF TGCAGCGCCCGGGACAGGGGTAACTATGGCTACACCTTC
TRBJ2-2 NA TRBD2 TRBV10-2 CASRSGGAPGELFF TGCGCCAGCCGGAGCGGGGGGGCCCCCGGGGAGCTGTTTTTT
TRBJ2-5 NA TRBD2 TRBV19 CASSIDGPAGGPGRKETQYF TGTGCCAGTAGTATTGACGGCCCAGCGGGGGGGCCAGGACGCAAAGAGACCCAGTACTTC
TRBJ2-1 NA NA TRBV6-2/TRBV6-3 CASSGHTRYNEQFF TGTGCCAGCAGCGGACATACCAGATACAATGAGCAGTTCTTC
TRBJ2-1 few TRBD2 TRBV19 CASSANSGGGPFEQFF TGTGCCAGTAGTGCTAATAGCGGGGGGGGCCCGTTTGAGCAGTTCTTC
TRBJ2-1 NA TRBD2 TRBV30 CAWSGLAGDENEQFF TGTGCCTGGAGTGGACTAGCGGGGGACGAGAATGAGCAGTTCTTC
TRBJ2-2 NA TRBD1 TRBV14 CASSQNPGGIGELFF TGTGCCAGCAGCCAAAATCCAGGGGGAATCGGGGAGCTGTTTTTT
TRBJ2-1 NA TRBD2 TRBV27 CASSRAGGNNEQFF TGTGCCAGCAGTCGAGCGGGGGGGAACAATGAGCAGTTCTTC
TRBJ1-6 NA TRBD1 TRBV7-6 CASSLGGTAYNSPLHF TGTGCCAGCAGCTTAGGGGGGACAGCCTATAATTCACCCCTCCACTTT
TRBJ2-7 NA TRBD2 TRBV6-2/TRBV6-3 CASSSPRGASYEQYF TGTGCCAGCAGCTCCCCGCGGGGGGCTTCTTACGAGCAGTACTTC
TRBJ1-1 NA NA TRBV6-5 CASSYGGPNTEAFF TGTGCCAGCAGTTATGGGGGCCCGAACACTGAAGCTTTCTTT
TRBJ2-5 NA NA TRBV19 CASTLLSGTSKETQYF TGTGCCAGTACTCTTTTATCCGGGACTTCGAAAGAGACCCAGTACTTC
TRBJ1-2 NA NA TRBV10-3 CAISEGGAGSGLRGYTF TGTGCCATCAGTGAGGGTGGGGCAGGCTCAGGTCTACGTGGCTACACCTTC
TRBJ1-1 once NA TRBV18 CASSPFGQNTEAFF TGTGCCAGCTCACCATTCGGACAGAACACTGAAGCTTTCTTT
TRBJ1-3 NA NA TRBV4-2 CASSPSSTSSSGNTIYF TGTGCCAGCAGCCCGAGCTCCACGAGTTCCTCGGGAAACACCATATATTTT
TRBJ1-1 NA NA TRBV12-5 CASGLVYYISIPNTEAFF TGTGCTAGTGGTTTGGTATACTACATTTCCATCCCGAACACTGAAGCTTTCTTT
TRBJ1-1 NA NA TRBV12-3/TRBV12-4 CASTRLSNTEAFF TGTGCCAGCACTCGTCTATCGAACACTGAAGCTTTCTTT
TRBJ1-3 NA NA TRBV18 CASSPQGSGNTIYF TGTGCCAGCTCACCTCAGGGGTCTGGAAACACCATATATTTT
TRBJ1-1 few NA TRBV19 CASSIGVTEAFF TGTGCCAGTAGTATCGGGGTGACTGAAGCTTTCTTT
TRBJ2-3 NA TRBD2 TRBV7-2 CASSFAGGSPLRDTQYF TGTGCCAGCAGCTTTGCGGGGGGGTCCCCTTTAAGGGATACGCAGTATTTT
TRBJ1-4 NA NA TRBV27 CASSYLPGSELFF TGTGCCAGCAGTTACCTCCCGGGTAGCGAACTGTTTTTT
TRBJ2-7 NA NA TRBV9 CASSVKGGAGEQYF TGTGCCAGCAGCGTTAAAGGGGGGGCAGGAGAGCAGTACTTC
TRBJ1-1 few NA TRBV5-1 CASSLQGTEAFF TGCGCCAGCAGCTTGCAGGGAACCGAAGCTTTCTTT
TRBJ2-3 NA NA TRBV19 CASRAGSSTDTQYF TGTGCCAGTAGGGCGGGCTCTAGCACAGATACGCAGTATTTT
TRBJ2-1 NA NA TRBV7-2 CASSLFAGATYNEQFF TGTGCCAGCAGCTTGTTCGCGGGGGCCACCTACAATGAGCAGTTCTTC
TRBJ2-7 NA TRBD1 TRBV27 CATRGPNAYEQYF TGTGCCACCAGGGGGCCCAACGCCTACGAGCAGTACTTC
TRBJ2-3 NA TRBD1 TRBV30 CAGTGALSTDTQYF TGTGCCGGGACAGGGGCCCTTAGCACAGATACGCAGTATTTT
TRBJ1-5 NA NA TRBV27 CASSFYVNQPQHF TGTGCCAGCAGTTTTTATGTCAATCAGCCCCAGCATTTT
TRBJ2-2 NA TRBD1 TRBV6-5 CASSQGAIGELFF TGTGCCAGCAGTCAGGGGGCTATCGGGGAGCTGTTTTTT